This TCR beta chain came from a study of regulatory T cells in long-lasting Graves disease. This clonotype was found many times. CDR3-region Arm-PCR and iRepertoire HTBI primers produced the TCR beta libraries. TCRdb fed the multiplex PCR reads into MiXCR, producing one record per CDR3 protein. The profile shows some 490,000 distinct CDR3 sequences, more than 10% of them singletons. Time point meaning: newly diagnosed GD, antithyroid drugs for less than 3 months. PBMCs provided the RNA from which the TCR library was made. V was pared by 5 bases and J by 3 bases, with 3 bases of the junction left unmatched. Germline V lookup: CDR1 DFQATT, CDR2 SNEGSKA (reference sequence). This CDR3 spans 13 amino acids. The sample was also linked to a second study, of T cells in Graves' hyperthyroidism and ophthalmopathy.

This receptor was obtained from a woman aged 25 to 39 with Graves disease. The chain is built from TRBV20-1 and TRBJ2-7; 11 bases align to TRBD2. The specimen comprised peripheral blood mononuclear cells (PBMCs), sampled at new diagnosis, from a patient treated with antithyroid drugs. CDR3 residues: CSAAGTSGYEQYF. CDR3 sequence (DNA): TGCAGTGCTGCCGGGACTAGCGGCTACGAGCAGTACTTC.